One sample yielded the 20 T cell receptor beta chains listed below, sequenced in a study of blood T cell repertoires in COVID-19. Repertoires were generated with immunoSEQ multiplex PCR, while TCRdb's copy carries only in-frame clones and drops some. The data contain about 120,000 clones, approximately 88% of them singletons. Material: peripheral blood. All receptors derive from a man aged 45-60 years with acute or convalescent COVID-19.

V gene TRBV2 combines with J gene TRBJ2-1; tentatively, D is TRBD2 (6 bases). The V end was cut by 8 bases, the J end by 1 base, with 9 bases between. The germline V gene encodes CDR1 SNHLY and CDR2 FYNNEI. The CDR3 sequence is 13 residues long. CDR3 amino acids: CASLRGSYNEQFF. The CDR3 nucleotides are TGTGCCAGCTTGCGGGGATCCTACAATGAGCAGTTCTTC. Together with reference TRBV2 and TRBJ2-1, the CDR3 gives the full variable domain: EPEVTQTPSHQVTQMGQEVILRCVPISNHLYFYWYRQILGQKVEFLVSFYNNEISEKSEIFDDQFSVERPDGSNFTLKIRSTKLEDSAMYFCASLRGSYNEQFFGPGTRLTVL.

The V and J genes are TRBV27 and TRBJ2-1, with D perhaps matching TRBD1 (6 bases). This CDR3 comprises 16 residues. V lost 3 bases to trimming and J lost 6 bases, with 18 bases between them. Germline V CDR1 and CDR2: MNHEY, SMNVEV (reference sequence). CDR3 in amino acids: CASSLFGFGGLNEQFF. CDR3 DNA sequence: TGTGCCAGCAGTTTGTTTGGGTTTGGGGGCCTCAATGAGCAGTTCTTC.

The chain joins TRBV12-3 or TRBV12-4 to TRBJ1-1; D remains ambiguous. Trimming shortened V by 4 bases and J by 5 bases, and 5 bases separated the two germline ends. The CDR3 sequence is 11 residues long. This chain's CDR3 is CASSYLTEAFF. CDR3 DNA sequence: TGTGCCAGCAGTTATTTAACTGAAGCTTTCTTT.

The rearrangement links TRBV2 to TRBJ1-2, with D unresolved. Trimming cost V 7 bases and J 5 bases, with 8 bases left between them. This CDR3 is 11 amino acids long. Germline CDR1 and CDR2: SNHLY and FYNNEI. In nucleotides, the CDR3 is TGTGCCAGCACGCAGGAATATGGCTACACCTTC. Translated: CASTQEYGYTF.

J is TRBJ2-7 and V is TRBV10-2; TRBD1 aligns across 9 bases. CDR1 is WSHSY and CDR2 is SAAADI in the germline V gene. This CDR3 region has 15 residues. V lost 6 bases to trimming and J lost 6 bases; unmatched junction nucleotides: 12. The CDR3 DNA reads as TGCGCCAGCAGCCCGGACAGGGGAATATTTGGCGAGCAGTACTTC. As protein: CASSPDRGIFGEQYF.

The rearrangement joins TRBV2 to TRBJ1-6; 7 positions match TRBD1. Germline assignment: CDR1 SNHLY and CDR2 FYNNEI. CDR3 size: 13 residues. V gave up 10 bases and J gave up 13 bases; unmatched junction bases: 13. Here the CDR3 DNA reads TGTGCCACTATGGGACAGCTGGATAGGCCCCTCCACTTT. Translation: CATMGQLDRPLHF.

This chain uses TRBV6-5 with TRBJ1-1; no firm D call. V was pared by 7 bases and J by 0 bases, with 12 bases between. CDR1 is MNHEY, CDR2 SVGAGI, per germline. This CDR3 spans 14 amino acids. As DNA, the CDR3 is TGTGCCAGCATATCCCGGACTGTGAACACTGAAGCTTTCTTT. Translating it yields CASISRTVNTEAFF.

The rearrangement links TRBV5-6 to TRBJ2-5, with a tentative D call TRBD1 (5 bases). The CDR3 is made up of 14 amino acids. Germline V gene data show CDR1 as SGHDT and CDR2 as YYEEEE. Trimming removed 1 base at V and 7 bases at J, with 14 bases between. This CDR3 is CASSLRDAQGTQYF. CDR3 in DNA: TGTGCCAGCAGCTTGAGAGACGCCCAGGGGACCCAGTACTTC.

The chain has TRBV28 and TRBJ2-1; D gene unclear. The CDR3 totals 15 residues. CDR1 MDHEN and CDR2 SYDVKM come from the germline V gene. V dropped 3 bases and J dropped 10 bases, with 19 bases sitting between them. The CDR3 here is CASSLRLPSTWEQFF. DNA for the CDR3: TGTGCCAGCAGTTTGAGGCTCCCCTCGACTTGGGAGCAGTTCTTC. The full variable domain, in which reference TRBV28 and TRBJ2-1 provide the parts outside the CDR3, is DVKVTQSSRYLVKRTGEKVFLECVQDMDHENMFWYRQDPGLGLRLIYFSYDVKMKEKGDIPEGYSVSREKKERFSLILESASTNQTSMYLCASSLRLPSTWEQFFGPGTRLTVL.

The chain couples TRBV7-2 to TRBJ2-3; 7 bases are shared with TRBD2. J gave up 1 base and V 7 bases, and 8 bases lay outside the gene matches. This CDR3 is built from 15 residues. CDR1 and CDR2 (germline): SGHTA, FQGNSA. The CDR3 sequence is CASTVGGVGTDTQYF. The CDR3 nucleotides read TGTGCCAGCACCGTGGGGGGGGTTGGCACAGATACGCAGTATTTT.

The CDR3: CASSHPNLRTIYF. DNA of the CDR3: TGTGCCAGCAGCCACCCTAACCTGCGAACCATATATTTT. The rearrangement uses TRBV6-9 and TRBJ1-3; unclear D gene. The CDR3 is 13 amino acids. Germline CDR1 MNHGY, CDR2 SVAAGI. V lost 6 bases, J lost 10 bases, and 16 bases lay in between.

V and J are TRBV5-1 and TRBJ2-5; TRBD2 matches 14 bases. With 4 bases clipped from V and 5 bases from J, the junction kept 10 bases outside the gene matches. Germline V CDR1 and CDR2: SGHRS, YFSETQ. This CDR3 is built from 17 residues. The CDR3 loop is CASSEGLAGALVETQYF. The CDR3 bases are TGCGCCAGCAGCGAGGGACTAGCGGGAGCCTTGGTGGAGACCCAGTACTTC.

This sequence joins TRBV7-9 and TRBJ2-7; 8 bases are a match to TRBD2. This CDR3 is 16 amino acids long. The V gene end was trimmed by 3 bases and the J gene end by 4 bases; junction bases not matched to a gene: 11. The germline V gene has CDR1 SEHNR and CDR2 FQNEAQ (reference sequence). The CDR3 loop is CASSFTPLAGAYEQYF. In nucleotides, the CDR3 is TGTGCCAGCAGCTTCACCCCCCTAGCGGGTGCTTACGAGCAGTACTTC.

Worth noting for this clone: In the same sample, other DNA sequences code for this CDR3. This chain connects TRBV6-2 or TRBV6-3 to TRBJ1-2, with a weak D call TRBD1 (6 bases). The V and J ends lost 9 bases and 0 bases respectively, with 17 bases between them. There are 15 residues in the CDR3. From germline, CDR1 is MNHEY and CDR2 SVGEGT. The DNA of the CDR3 is TGTGCCAGTAGTGCCCACAGGGTAGCTAACTATGGCTACACCTTC. The encoded protein is CASSAHRVANYGYTF.

This sequence joins TRBV9 and TRBJ2-2; D is perhaps TRBD2 (5 bases). The CDR3 is 15 residues long. V lost 0 bases, J lost 5 bases, and 11 bases lay in between. Germline V lookup: CDR1 SGDLS, CDR2 YYNGEE. The CDR3: CASSVAGLLTGELFF. The CDR3 coding sequence is TGTGCCAGCAGCGTAGCGGGGTTGCTGACCGGGGAGCTGTTTTTT.

The chain has TRBV5-1 and TRBJ1-2; D uncertain. The CDR3 totals 14 residues. Germline CDR1 and CDR2: SGHRS and YFSETQ. Trimming stripped 6 bases from V and 0 bases from J, with 12 bases between. In nucleotides, the CDR3 is TGCGCCAGCACCTCAATTCCGGCTAACTATGGCTACACCTTC. Its translation: CASTSIPANYGYTF. The full variable domain, in which reference TRBV5-1 and TRBJ1-2 provide the parts outside the CDR3, is KAGVTQTPRYLIKTRGQQVTLSCSPISGHRSVSWYQQTPGQGLQFLFEYFSETQRNKGNFPGRFSGRQFSNSRSEMNVSTLELGDSALYLCASTSIPANYGYTFGSGTRLTVV.

The chain is built from TRBV3-1 (or the pseudogene TRBV3-2) and TRBJ1-3; unclear D gene. This CDR3 comprises 16 residues. V was clipped by 4 bases and J by 0 bases, with 13 bases between them. Germline V CDR1 and CDR2: LGHDT, YNNKEL (reference sequence). The DNA of the CDR3 is TGTGCCAGCAGCCCAAGTGTTTCAGGCTCTGGAAACACCATATATTTT. It is translated as CASSPSVSGSGNTIYF.

V is TRBV4-1 and J is TRBJ2-3, with 11 bases matching TRBD2. J was trimmed by 3 bases and V by 3 bases; bases with no gene match: 17. CDR3 length: 20 amino acids. Germline V CDR1 and CDR2: MGHRA, YSYEKL. This CDR3 reads CASSHPGLAGGHRGTDTQYF. CDR3 DNA sequence: TGCGCCAGCAGCCACCCGGGGCTAGCGGGAGGACACCGGGGGACAGATACGCAGTATTTT.

This chain links TRBV5-1 with TRBJ2-3, with D unresolved. CDR3 length: 12 residues. Looked up from germline, CDR1 is SGHRS and CDR2 is YFSETQ. The ends were cut back, 3 bases at V and 2 bases at J, with 4 bases in the middle. CDR3 sequence (DNA): TGCGCCAGCAGCTCCAACACAGATACGCAGTATTTT. Protein: CASSSNTDTQYF.

The rearrangement links TRBV6-5 to TRBJ1-1; 9 bases match TRBD1. The CDR3 consists of 13 residues. V lost 6 bases and J lost 7; bases outside the gene matches: 6. Germline V CDR1 and CDR2: MNHEY, SVGAGI. The CDR3 sequence is CASSSRDRVEAFF. DNA for the CDR3: TGTGCCAGCAGCTCCCGGGACAGGGTTGAAGCTTTCTTT.